The 17 T cell receptor beta chains below were found in one sample sequenced in a study of control samples from healthy donors and cancer patients. Sequencing was performed with immunoSEQ multiplex PCR; in TCRdb, only in-frame clones are kept and a portion is missing. Among some 130,000 clones listed, approximately 90% were seen once. Specimen: blood. The receptors were sampled from a man in his forties in good health.

The rearrangement links TRBV5-1 to TRBJ2-7, with TRBD1 matching over 8 bases. Germline CDR1 SGHRS, CDR2 YFSETQ. V was pared by 0 bases and J by 5 bases, with 4 bases of the junction left unmatched. There are 14 residues in the CDR3. The CDR3 sequence is CASSLAGQAHEQYF. CDR3 in DNA: TGCGCCAGCAGCTTGGCGGGACAGGCCCACGAGCAGTACTTC.

The chain recombines TRBV3-1 (or the pseudogene TRBV3-2) with TRBJ1-2; 7 bases align to TRBD1. The CDR3 sequence is 14 residues long. Germline trimming cut 4 bases from V and 8 bases from J; bases unmatched to any gene: 10. Germline loops: CDR1 LGHDT, CDR2 YNNKEL (reference sequence). This CDR3 reads CASSLSWDSGGYTF. The CDR3 coding sequence is TGTGCCAGCAGCCTGTCTTGGGACAGTGGAGGCTACACCTTC.

Only a few counts were recorded for this clone. This chain links TRBV13 with TRBJ2-7, with D perhaps matching TRBD1 (5 bases). Per germline, CDR1 PRHDT and CDR2 FYEKMQ (reference sequence). CDR3 length: 17 residues. V was cut by 0 bases and J by 6 bases, with 21 bases left in between. The CDR3 nucleotides are TGTGCCAGCAGCTTAGGGTTCGACCCCAAGGGGAAATCCGAGCAGTACTTC. This codes for CASSLGFDPKGKSEQYF.

The V and J genes are TRBV5-4 and TRBJ2-7; unclear D gene. V gave up 3 bases and J gave up 0 bases, with 7 bases separating them. CDR1 is SGHNT, CDR2 YYREEE, per germline (reference sequence). This CDR3 region has 13 residues. CDR3 sequence (DNA): TGTGCCAGCAGCTCTCGGAACTCCTACGAGCAGTACTTC. This sequence encodes CASSSRNSYEQYF. Variable domain in full (rest from reference TRBV5-4 and TRBJ2-7): ETGVTQSPTHLIKTRGQQVTLRCSSQSGHNTVSWYQQALGQGPQFIFQYYREEENGRGNFPPRFSGLQFPNYSSELNVNALELDDSALYLCASSSRNSYEQYFGPGTRLTVT.

This clone was counted a few times. The rearrangement uses TRBV7-3 and TRBJ2-7; tentatively, D is TRBD1 (5 bases). Looked up from germline, CDR1 is SGHTA and CDR2 is FQGTGA. The CDR3 loop spans 15 amino acids. Deletions cut 2 bases from V and 7 bases from J, with 18 bases between. The CDR3 spells CASSLGLAGRSEQYF. CDR3 in DNA: TGTGCCAGCAGCTTAGGCTTGGCAGGGCGTTCGGAGCAGTACTTC. Full variable domain (missing parts from reference TRBV7-3 and TRBJ2-7): GAGVSQTPSNKVTEKGKYVELRCDPISGHTALYWYRQSLGQGPEFLIYFQGTGAADDSGLPNDRFFAVRPEGSVSTLKIQRTERGDSAVYLCASSLGLAGRSEQYFGPGTRLTVT.

This sequence joins TRBV7-9 and TRBJ2-6; 11 bases fit TRBD1. The CDR3 is 19 amino acids. Germline V gene lookup returns CDR1 SEHNR and CDR2 FQNEAQ (reference sequence). The ends lost 3 bases at V and 0 bases at J; junction bases unmatched: 7. DNA for the CDR3: TGTGCCAGCAGCTTCCGCGGGACAGGGGGTCTCTCTGGGGCCAACGTCCTGACTTTC. It yields the protein CASSFRGTGGLSGANVLTF. Based on the CDR3 plus reference TRBV7-9 and TRBJ2-6, the full variable domain is DTGVSQNPRHKITKRGQNVTFRCDPISEHNRLYWYRQTLGQGPEFLTYFQNEAQLEKSRLLSDRFSAERPKGSFSTLEIQRTEQGDSAMYLCASSFRGTGGLSGANVLTFGAGSRLTVL.

This chain joins TRBV21-1 and TRBJ2-6; the table's D call, TRBD2, was not checked against the DNA. TRBV21-1 is given as a pseudogene. CDR3 length: 16 residues. This chain's CDR3 is CASSKDSQYGANVLTF. The CDR3 DNA sequence: TGTGCCAGCAGCAAAGATAGCCAGTATGGGGCCAACGTCCTGACTTTC.

This clone appeared once. This chain links TRBV7-9 with TRBJ2-2; D not certain. The CDR3 covers 13 residues. V shed 3 bases and J shed 0 bases, with 2 bases lying between them. Germline V CDR1 and CDR2: SEHNR, FQNEAQ (reference sequence). The CDR3 is CASSFTNTGELFF. The CDR3 region has the DNA TGTGCCAGCAGCTTTACGAACACCGGGGAGCTGTTTTTT.

In its sample, this clone was seen once. V is TRBV15 and J is TRBJ1-1, with a possible D match to TRBD1 (5 bases). CDR3 size: 19 residues. Germline CDR1 LNHNV, CDR2 YYDKDF (reference sequence). Deletions cut 0 bases from V and 4 bases from J, with 24 bases between. CDR3 loop: CATSRDRSQGQGSSTEAFF. CDR3 nucleotide sequence: TGTGCCACCAGCAGAGATAGAAGCCAGGGCCAAGGCAGTAGCACTGAAGCTTTCTTT.

The chain links TRBV30 to TRBJ2-5; D is unclear. This CDR3 spans 16 amino acids. CDR1 is GTSNPN, CDR2 SVGIG, per germline (reference sequence). Trimming removed 3 bases from V and 1 base from J, with 18 bases in between. In DNA form, the CDR3 reads TGTGCCTGGAGCGAGATTTACTCCGGGTTCCAAGAGACCCAGTACTTC. It yields the protein CAWSEIYSGFQETQYF.

The chain recombines TRBV24-1 with TRBJ2-1; TRBD2 matches 9 bases. The germline gives CDR1 KGHDR, CDR2 SFDVKD. This CDR3 contains 14 residues. V lost 9 bases and J lost 7; bases outside the gene matches: 9. CDR3 residues: CATRGAGGGNEQFF. In DNA form, the CDR3 reads TGTGCCACCCGGGGAGCGGGGGGTGGGAATGAGCAGTTCTTC.

The chain uses TRBV24-1 and TRBJ1-1; TRBD1 agrees at 8 bases. Germline V gene lookup returns CDR1 KGHDR and CDR2 SFDVKD. The CDR3 runs to 16 residues. The J segment lost 7 bases and the V segment lost 5 bases, leaving 14 bases of the junction unmatched. This chain's CDR3 is CATSVSPSTGVDEAFF. The CDR3 bases are TGTGCCACCAGTGTTTCCCCTTCGACAGGGGTAGATGAAGCTTTCTTT.

V is TRBV2 and J is TRBJ2-7; D is ambiguous. The V and J ends lost 7 bases and 4 bases respectively, with 14 bases between them. The CDR3 length is 13 residues. The germline CDR1 and CDR2 sequences are SNHLY and FYNNEI. The DNA of the CDR3 is TGTGCCAGCACCCCAGAGTGGGGTTACGAGCAGTACTTC. Translation gives CASTPEWGYEQYF.

The chain links TRBV7-8 to TRBJ1-1; 8 bases align to TRBD1. V dropped 2 bases and J dropped 4; count of bases not matched to a gene: 9. The CDR3 sequence is 16 residues long. Germline CDR1 and CDR2: SGHVS and FQNEAQ. Written as DNA, the CDR3 is TGTGCCAGCAGCTTACAGGGGGCGATACGGGGCACTGAAGCTTTCTTT. Translating it yields CASSLQGAIRGTEAFF.

The J gene is TRBJ1-4, the V gene TRBV10-2, with TRBD1 matching over 9 bases. The CDR3 totals 15 residues. V trimming: 0 bases; J trimming: 8 bases; junction bases outside the gene matches: 4. From germline, CDR1 is WSHSY and CDR2 SAAADI. The CDR3 DNA sequence: TGCGCCAGCAGTGAGTCGAGACAGGGGGTGGAAAAACTGTTTTTT. Amino acid sequence: CASSESRQGVEKLFF.

The chain has TRBV24-1 and TRBJ2-5; 12 bases align to TRBD1. Losses at the gene ends were 3 bases for V and 7 bases for J; bases not matched to a gene: 11. CDR1 is KGHDR, CDR2 SFDVKD, per germline. The CDR3 extends over 17 amino acids. Here the CDR3 reads CATSDPPGQGAPGTQYF. The CDR3 region has the DNA TGTGCCACCAGTGATCCTCCGGGACAGGGGGCTCCCGGGACCCAGTACTTC.

The gene calls are TRBV27 and TRBJ1-5, with a tentative D call TRBD1 (6 bases). The CDR3 sequence is 15 residues long. The ends were cut back, 0 bases at V and 6 bases at J, with 12 bases in the middle. Germline V CDR1 and CDR2: MNHEY, SMNVEV (reference sequence). The CDR3 spells CASSLSAQGVQPQHF. In DNA form, the CDR3 reads TGTGCCAGCAGTTTATCAGCACAGGGAGTTCAGCCCCAGCATTTT.